The present T cell receptor beta chain was sequenced within a study of blood T cells in healthy people across ages. Isolated per sample were at least 7 million PBMCs. CDR1 and CDR2 (germline): LGHNA, YSLEER. Trimming stripped 0 bases from V and 4 bases from J, with 9 bases between. This CDR3 region has 14 residues. Regarding this clonotype: Its cognate antigen is unknown.

It was with a sample-barcoded 5' primer and a J-beta primer mix that a second PCR of about 7 to 12 cycles was run. TCRdb re-derived calls from the 5' RACE reads in MiXCR, one entry per CDR3 protein. This sample has about 800,000 distinct CDR3 sequences, with 20% to 25% found just once. Study observations and caveats: In the absence of known donor CMV status, changes in expanded clonotypes were possibly confounded.

The data were also submitted as part of a second study, on T cells of mothers and their children. Per that study: Mothers and children who were related shared slightly more overlap than unrelated pairs, but not significantly more. T cell clones that were persistent and microchimeric went undetected.

This receptor was taken from a boy younger than 18 in good health. The chain uses TRBV4-3 and TRBJ2-5, with a weak D call TRBD2 (6 bases). Sequencing was performed on blood. The CDR3 DNA is TGCGCCAGCAGCCAAGATAGTAGCGGAGAGACCCAGTACTTC. The encoded protein is CASSQDSSGETQYF.